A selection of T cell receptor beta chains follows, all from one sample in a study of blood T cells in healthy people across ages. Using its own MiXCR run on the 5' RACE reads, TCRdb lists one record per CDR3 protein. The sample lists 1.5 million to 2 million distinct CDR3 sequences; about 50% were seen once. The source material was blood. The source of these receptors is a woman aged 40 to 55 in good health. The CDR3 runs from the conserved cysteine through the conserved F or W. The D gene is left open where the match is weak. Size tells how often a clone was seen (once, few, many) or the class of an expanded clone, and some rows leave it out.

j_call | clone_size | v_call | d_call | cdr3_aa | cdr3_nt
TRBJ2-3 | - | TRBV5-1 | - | CASSLGTPGTDTQYF | TGCGCCAGCAGCTTGGGGACCCCAGGCACAGATACGCAGTATTTT
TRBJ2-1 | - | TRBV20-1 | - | CSARVPGRSYNEQFF | TGCAGTGCTAGAGTACCGGGAAGATCCTACAATGAGCAGTTCTTC
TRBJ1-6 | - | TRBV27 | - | CASSFQPQVDNSPLHF | TGTGCCAGCAGTTTTCAACCCCAGGTGGATAATTCACCCCTCCACTTT
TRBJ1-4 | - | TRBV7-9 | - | CASSLGPPRVDEKLFF | TGTGCCAGCAGCTTGGGCCCGCCAAGGGTCGATGAAAAACTGTTTTTT
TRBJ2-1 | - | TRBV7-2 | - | CASRTRGGGGSYNEQFF | TGTGCCAGCAGGACCAGGGGGGGCGGGGGGTCCTACAATGAGCAGTTCTTC
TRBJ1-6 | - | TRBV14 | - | CASSQRDLQSSYNSPLHF | TGTGCCAGCAGCCAAAGGGATTTACAGAGCTCCTATAATTCACCCCTCCACTTT
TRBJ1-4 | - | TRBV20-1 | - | CSANFGGGRGRREKLFF | TGCAGTGCTAATTTTGGTGGGGGGCGCGGTCGACGTGAAAAACTGTTTTTT
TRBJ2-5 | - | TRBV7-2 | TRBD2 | CASSLTSTRGSGGQETQYF | TGTGCCAGCAGCCTAACCTCGACCCGAGGTAGCGGGGGGCAAGAGACCCAGTACTTC
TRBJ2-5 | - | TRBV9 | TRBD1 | CASSVRGTGGRETQYF | TGTGCCAGCAGCGTACGGGGGACAGGGGGTCGGGAGACCCAGTACTTC
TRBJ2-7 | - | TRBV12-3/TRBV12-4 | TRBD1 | CASSGPYDRAYSYEQYF | TGTGCCAGCAGTGGCCCTTACGACAGGGCCTACTCCTACGAGCAGTACTTC
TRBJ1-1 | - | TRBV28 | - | CASSLSGEWTEAFF | TGTGCCAGCAGTTTATCGGGGGAATGGACTGAAGCTTTCTTT
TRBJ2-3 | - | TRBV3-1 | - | CASSQSEGPDTQYF | TGTGCCAGCAGCCAATCCGAGGGACCAGATACGCAGTATTTT
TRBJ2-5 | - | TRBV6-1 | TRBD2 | CASIGTRGETQYF | TGTGCCAGCATCGGGACTAGGGGGGAGACCCAGTACTTC
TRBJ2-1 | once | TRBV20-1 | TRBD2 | CRVGLAEFNEQFF | TGCAGAGTGGGACTAGCGGAATTCAATGAGCAGTTCTTC
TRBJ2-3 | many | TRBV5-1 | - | CASSRDSRTDTQYF | TGCGCCAGCAGCCGGGACTCCCGGACAGATACGCAGTATTTT